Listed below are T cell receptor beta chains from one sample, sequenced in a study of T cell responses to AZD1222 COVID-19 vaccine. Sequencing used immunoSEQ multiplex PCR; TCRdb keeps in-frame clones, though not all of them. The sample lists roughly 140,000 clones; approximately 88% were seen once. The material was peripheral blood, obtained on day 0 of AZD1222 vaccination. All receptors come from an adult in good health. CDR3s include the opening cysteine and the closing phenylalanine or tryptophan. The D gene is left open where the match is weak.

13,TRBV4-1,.,CASSQDGWYGYTF
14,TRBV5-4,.,CASSADSSRYEQYF
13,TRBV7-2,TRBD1,CASKDRGLYEQYF
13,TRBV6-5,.,CASWTDSNQPQHF
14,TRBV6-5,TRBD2,CASSYYGGVGEQYF
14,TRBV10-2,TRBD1,CASSFPGQASTIYF
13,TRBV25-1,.,CASSEHRVYGYTF
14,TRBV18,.,CASSARDPPYEQYF
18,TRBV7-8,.,CASSLAGGRGLRDPEAFF
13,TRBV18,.,CASSFGVQETQYF
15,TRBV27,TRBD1,CASSLQTGSNQPQHF
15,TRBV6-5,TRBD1,CASSAGTGVNQPQHF
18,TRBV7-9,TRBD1,CASSLARASRDSYNEQFF
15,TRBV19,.,CASSIEYGVNQPQHF
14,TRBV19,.,CASSARGSFTEAFF
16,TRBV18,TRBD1,CASSHGQGAVNTEAFF
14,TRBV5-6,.,CASSLRATNEKLFF
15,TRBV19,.,CASSGETPGSSAQHF
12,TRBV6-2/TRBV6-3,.,CASSYLFFGYTF
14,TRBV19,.,CASSSPEAGNTIYF
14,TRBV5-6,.,CASSFRALNTEAFF
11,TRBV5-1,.,CASSLDNEQFF
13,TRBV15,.,CATSRDRRDTQYF
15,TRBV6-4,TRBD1,CASSVGTGEYNEQFF
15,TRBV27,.,CASSYGLHSGNTIYF
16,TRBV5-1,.,CASSLEGRVGADTQYF
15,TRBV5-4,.,CASSLASTSNEKLFF
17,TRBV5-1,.,CASSSGEDGYSNQPQHF
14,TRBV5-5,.,CASSLTGTTYEQYF
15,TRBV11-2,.,CASSLGGRPNEKLFF
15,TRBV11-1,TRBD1,CASSLVVTGVIEQYF
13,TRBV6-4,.,CASNRKQFYGYTF
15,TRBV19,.,CASSVQGSGANVLTF
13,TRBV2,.,CAGDSVANYGYTF
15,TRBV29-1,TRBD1,CSVGDRGSTSPEQYF
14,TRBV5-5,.,CASSPGGANYGYTF
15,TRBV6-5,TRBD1,CASKPPGTGGYGYTF
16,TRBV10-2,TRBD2,CASSELGTSYTGELFF
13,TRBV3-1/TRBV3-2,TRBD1,CASSTRQGNEQFF
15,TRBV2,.,CASSEGTSTNEKLFF
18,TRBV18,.,CASSPQNGGRIGTETQYF
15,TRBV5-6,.,CASSWYSLPNYGYTF
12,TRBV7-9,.,CATPRSLGGYTF
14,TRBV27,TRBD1,CASRRQGANYGYTF
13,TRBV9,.,CASSVGQLEKLFF
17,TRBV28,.,CASSFYLSGTGDTEAFF
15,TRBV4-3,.,CASSRASSGNYGYTF
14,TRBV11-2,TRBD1,CASSLWDSSYGYTF
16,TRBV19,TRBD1,CASSIDGRGQGSRAFF
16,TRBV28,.,CASSSPGGGGHEKLFF
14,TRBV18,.,CASSPPAEKDTQYF
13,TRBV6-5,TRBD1,CASSDRGVDGYTF
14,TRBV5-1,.,CASSLGPWVVRAFF
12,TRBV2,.,CASRGDGTEAFF